This TCR beta chain was recovered during a study of blood T cell repertoires in COVID-19. Study in general: The United States, Italy and Spain provided the acute and convalescent COVID-19 samples. T cells, B-cell-depleted T cells, or PBMCs supplied cDNA or gDNA.

Under the authors' procedure: From reference gene primer amplification, estimates of nucleated cell counts were derived. The method was immunoSEQ multiplex PCR; TCRdb's version includes in-frame clones alone and lacks a portion of them. V, J and clone size derive from that table, while D and trimming were established from the DNA sequence. The sample comprises around 97,000 clones, over 85% of which are singletons, and approximately 17% rests with the top ten. Trimming removed 4 bases from V and 6 bases from J; junction bases left unmatched: 5. Germline V gene sequence: CDR1 MRHNA, CDR2 SNTAGT. The CDR3 extends over 15 amino acids.

The origin of this receptor is a woman aged 80 or older in a cohort sampled during active COVID-19. This chain joins TRBV6-4 and TRBJ2-1; 11 positions match TRBD2. The sequencing input was peripheral blood. CDR3 sequence: CASSATSGSFNEQFF. In nucleotides, the CDR3 is TGTGCCAGCAGTGCCACTAGCGGGAGTTTCAATGAGCAGTTCTTC.